The clone carrying this T cell receptor beta chain came up a few times. Its cognate antigen is unknown. The data derive from a study of CD8 T cells in ankylosing spondylitis. Making use of molecular barcodes, quantitative 5'-RACE generated TCR beta libraries. Via MiXCR, TCRdb re-called the 5' RACE reads, giving one row per CDR3 protein. The sample carries some 130,000 distinct CDR3 sequences, approximately 14% recorded once. CDR3 size: 14 residues. Germline loops: CDR1 DFQATT, CDR2 SNEGSKA (reference sequence). The V segment lost 5 bases and the J segment 1 base; nucleotides outside the gene matches: 5. Points from the study as a whole: In ankylosing spondylitis patients, matched synovial fluid reportedly showed significant enrichment of disease-linked clones. Disease-associated clonotypes exhibited CD8+ identity and were relatively infrequent in peripheral blood. What seemed typical of ankylosing spondylitis blood was a TCR beta motif built from 8 or 9 highly homologous variants.

The chain employs TRBV20-1 and TRBJ2-7, with 10 positions matching TRBD1. The sequence derives from a female donor with ankylosing spondylitis or in good health (not recorded which). Sequencing was carried out using blood, either unsorted or a sorted T cell fraction (not recorded which). Written as DNA, the CDR3 is TGCAGTGCTGCCGGGACAGGGGTATCCTACGAGCAGTACTTC. Translated, it gives CSAAGTGVSYEQYF.